This T cell receptor beta chain was captured by sequencing in a study of blood T cell repertoires in COVID-19. Study information: From the United States, Italy and Spain came samples of acute and convalescent COVID-19. From T cells, B-cell-depleted T cells, or PBMCs came the material, which was cDNA or gDNA.

In the original workflow: Amplification with reference gene primers provided the estimates of nucleated cell counts. TCRdb's table, derived via immunoSEQ multiplex PCR, lists solely in-frame clones and lacks some. V, J and clone size are taken as reported in that table, and D and trimming were inferred from the DNA itself. Among about 48,000 clones, around 86% were seen once, and the ten largest hold 2.5% to 3%. Germline CDR1 SGHKS, CDR2 YYEKEE (reference sequence). The CDR3 totals 15 residues. Trimming cost V 3 bases and J 2 bases; bases outside gene matches: 5. The chain is built from TRBV5-5 and TRBJ1-3; 7 positions agree with TRBD1. The sample was peripheral blood. This TCR came from a woman aged 80 or over with COVID-19, enrolled during active disease. DNA of the CDR3: TGTGCCAGCAGCTATGGACAGGAGGCTGGAAACACCATATATTTT. Translated, it gives CASSYGQEAGNTIYF.